What follows are 18 T cell receptor beta chains derived from one specimen sequenced in a study of lymphopenia after photon versus proton radiotherapy. Sequencing was performed with immunoSEQ multiplex PCR; in TCRdb, only in-frame clones are kept and a portion is missing. The sample holds about 70,000 clones, 80% to 90% seen once. The sequences come from peripheral blood, collected from a patient treated with proton-based radiotherapy. The receptor source for this set is a man older than 75 with esophageal cancer.

This clone showed up just once. The chain carries TRBV14 and TRBJ2-7; 7 bases are shared with TRBD1. V lost 1 base, J lost 2 bases, and 2 bases stayed unmatched. The CDR3 loop spans 14 amino acids. Germline V lookup: CDR1 SGHDN, CDR2 FVKESK. The CDR3, as DNA: TGTGCCAGCAGCCAAGGGACAGGACCCTACGAGCAGTACTTC. Protein: CASSQGTGPYEQYF.

The chain employs TRBV27 and TRBJ1-2, with TRBD1 matching over 11 bases. The CDR3 covers 15 residues. CDR1 is MNHEY and CDR2 is SMNVEV in the germline V gene (reference sequence). The ends lost 3 bases at V and 4 bases at J; junction bases unmatched: 4. The chain's CDR3 is CASSFTGTGGYGYTF. The CDR3 DNA is TGTGCCAGCAGTTTTACCGGGACAGGGGGCTATGGCTACACCTTC.

The genes are TRBV5-1 and TRBJ1-1, with D unclear. CDR3 length: 16 amino acids. V was pared by 0 bases and J by 5 bases, with 17 bases between. CDR1 and CDR2 (germline): SGHRS, YFSETQ. CDR3 sequence (DNA): TGCGCCAGCAGCTTGGACCAGACCGCTATAGGGACTGAAGCTTTCTTT. It translates to CASSLDQTAIGTEAFF.

This clone turned up a few times. The rearrangement links TRBV9 to TRBJ2-2, with 7 bases fitting TRBD2. The CDR3 is made up of 17 amino acids. V lost 0 bases, J lost 5 bases, and 10 bases stayed unmatched. Germline V lookup: CDR1 SGDLS, CDR2 YYNGEE. The CDR3 protein is CASSVGIVGLGTGELFF. The CDR3 nucleotides read TGTGCCAGCAGCGTAGGGATCGTAGGACTAGGGACCGGGGAGCTGTTTTTT.

CDR3: CAWSPGLAGETQYF. The CDR3 DNA reads TGTGCCTGGAGTCCGGGACTAGCGGGAGAGACCCAGTACTTC. The chain recombines TRBV30 with TRBJ2-5, with TRBD2 identical over 12 bases. This CDR3 comprises 14 residues. The germline V gene has CDR1 GTSNPN and CDR2 SVGIG (reference sequence). The junction had 2 bases not matched to a gene; V was cut back by 2 bases and J by 4 bases.

The chain carries TRBV11-1 and TRBJ2-3; tentative D call: TRBD2 (7 bases). Per the germline V gene, CDR1 is SGHAT and CDR2 is FQDESV (reference sequence). CDR3 size: 19 residues. V lost 1 base and J 4 bases, leaving 24 bases between the germline ends. The CDR3 loop is CASSLEWGGGRTGADTQYF. CDR3 DNA sequence: TGTGCCAGCAGCTTAGAGTGGGGCGGGGGCCGCACGGGGGCAGATACGCAGTATTTT.

The chain uses TRBV4-1 and TRBJ1-3; D ambiguous. Germline values: CDR1 MGHRA, CDR2 YSYEKL. V lost 0 bases and J lost 0, with 6 bases in between. CDR3 length: 15 amino acids. CDR3 sequence: CASSQDGDSGNTIYF. CDR3 DNA sequence: TGCGCCAGCAGCCAAGATGGGGACTCTGGAAACACCATATATTTT.

This rearrangement joins TRBV2 to TRBJ2-2, with 8 bases lining up with TRBD2. The CDR3 has 14 residues. Trimming at V came to 9 bases and at J to 5 bases, leaving 8 bases not matched to a gene. Germline loops: CDR1 SNHLY, CDR2 FYNNEI. Written as DNA, the CDR3 is TGTGCCAGTGGGGGGCAGCGGGGGACCGGGGAGCTGTTTTTT. Protein sequence: CASGGQRGTGELFF.

V gene TRBV5-6 combines with J gene TRBJ2-3; 8 bases are a match to TRBD2. CDR3 length equals 15 residues. Looked up from germline, CDR1 is SGHDT and CDR2 is YYEEEE. Trimming cost V 5 bases and J 0 bases; bases outside gene matches: 5. The CDR3 DNA sequence: TGTGCCAGCAGAGTGGGCGGGGGGAGCACAGATACGCAGTATTTT. Its translation is CASRVGGGSTDTQYF.

The chain employs TRBV11-2 and TRBJ2-1, with D possibly being TRBD2 (6 bases). V shed 3 bases and J shed 3 bases, with 12 bases lying between them. CDR3 length equals 15 residues. Germline V gives CDR1 SGHAT, CDR2 FQNNGV. CDR3 residues: CASSFRRGDYNEQFF. The CDR3 DNA follows: TGTGCCAGCAGCTTTCGGAGGGGCGACTACAATGAGCAGTTCTTC.

The V call is TRBV30, the J call TRBJ1-1; D gene uncertain. The CDR3 has 12 amino acids. The V gene lost 2 bases and the J gene lost 4 bases, with 8 bases spanning the gap. Per germline, CDR1 GTSNPN and CDR2 SVGIG (reference sequence). Here the CDR3 DNA reads TGTGCCTGGAGTAGAAGAAGCACTGAAGCTTTCTTT. Protein product: CAWSRRSTEAFF.

The CDR3 is CAWSVITEAFF. Here the CDR3 DNA reads TGTGCCTGGAGTGTAATTACTGAAGCTTTCTTT. The J gene is TRBJ1-1, the V gene TRBV30; D ambiguous. The CDR3 has 11 amino acids. Germline CDR1 GTSNPN, CDR2 SVGIG (reference sequence). Trimming stripped 0 bases from V and 5 bases from J, with 4 bases between. Looking up the rest from reference TRBV30 and TRBJ1-1 gives the full variable domain: SQTIHQWPATLVQPVGSPLSLECTVEGTSNPNLYWYRQAAGRGLQLLFYSVGIGQISSEVPQNLSASRPQDRQFILSSKKLLLSDSGFYLCAWSVITEAFFGQGTRLTVV.

CDR3 DNA sequence: TGTGCCAGCAGCTTAGTTCCGGGTACGAACACTGAAGCTTTCTTT. Protein sequence: CASSLVPGTNTEAFF. The chain has TRBV13 and TRBJ1-1; D gene ambiguous. CDR1 and CDR2 from the germline V gene are PRHDT and FYEKMQ (reference sequence). The CDR3 contains 15 residues. Trimming left V 1 base short and J 1 base short, with 10 bases between.

This sequence joins TRBV7-2 and TRBJ2-2; TRBD1 matches at 9 bases. CDR3 length: 14 residues. The V and J ends lost 8 bases and 6 bases, in that order; junction bases with no gene match: 7. CDR1 is SGHTA and CDR2 is FQGNSA in the germline V gene. Written as DNA, the CDR3 is TGTGCCAGCGGGACAGGGTTTATCGCCGGGGAGCTGTTTTTT. Its protein product is CASGTGFIAGELFF.

This clone occurred once. The chain joins TRBV11-2 to TRBJ1-5, with a tentative D call TRBD1 (5 bases). V gave up 3 bases and J gave up 2 bases, with 11 bases separating them. CDR1 and CDR2 (germline): SGHAT, FQNNGV. This CDR3 comprises 15 residues. CDR3 bases: TGTGCCAGCAGCTTGGGACGGGGGGGCAATCAGCCCCAGCATTTT. Its protein product is CASSLGRGGNQPQHF.

This sequence joins TRBV4-3 and TRBJ1-2; D not resolved. Germline values: CDR1 LGHNA, CDR2 YSLEER. This CDR3 region has 15 residues. The ends were cut back, 4 bases at V and 2 bases at J, with 14 bases in the middle. CDR3 sequence reads: CASSPLALGNYGYTF. CDR3 in DNA: TGCGCCAGCAGCCCGTTGGCCCTGGGGAACTATGGCTACACCTTC.

The J gene is TRBJ2-7, the V gene TRBV7-8, with D perhaps being TRBD1 or TRBD2 (5 bases each). V lost 1 base to trimming and J lost 0 bases, with 13 bases between them. The length of the CDR3 is 16 residues. Looked up from germline, CDR1 is SGHVS and CDR2 is FQNEAQ. CDR3 loop: CASSLGRSGSSYEQYF. Written as DNA, the CDR3 is TGTGCCAGCAGCTTAGGTCGGTCAGGGAGCTCCTACGAGCAGTACTTC.

The J gene is TRBJ2-2, the V gene TRBV5-1; D perhaps matches TRBD2 (5 bases). This CDR3 contains 14 residues. The germline CDR1 and CDR2 sequences are SGHRS and YFSETQ. Trimming cost V 2 bases and J 2 bases, with 7 bases left between them. This CDR3 reads CASSLGGNTGELFF. CDR3 in DNA: TGCGCCAGCAGCTTAGGAGGAAACACCGGGGAGCTGTTTTTT.